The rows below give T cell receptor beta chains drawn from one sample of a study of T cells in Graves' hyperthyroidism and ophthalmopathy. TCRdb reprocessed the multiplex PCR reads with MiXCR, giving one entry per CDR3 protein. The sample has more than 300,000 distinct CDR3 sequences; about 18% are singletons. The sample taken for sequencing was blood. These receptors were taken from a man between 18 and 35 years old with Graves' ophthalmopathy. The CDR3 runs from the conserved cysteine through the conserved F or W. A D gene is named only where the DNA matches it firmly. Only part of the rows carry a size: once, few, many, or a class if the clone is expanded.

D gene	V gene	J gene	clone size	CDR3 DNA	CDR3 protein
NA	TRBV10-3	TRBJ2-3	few	TGTGCCATCAACGGAGGAATTGGGGATACGCAGTATTTT	CAINGGIGDTQYF
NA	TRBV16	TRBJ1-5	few	TGTGCCAGCAGCCAGGGGCTGCTCAATCAGCCCCAGCATTTT	CASSQGLLNQPQHF
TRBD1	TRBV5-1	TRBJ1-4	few	TGCGCCAGCAGCTCTACCGGGACAGTTAATGAAAAACTGTTTTTT	CASSSTGTVNEKLFF
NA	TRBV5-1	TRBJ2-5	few	TGCGCCAGCACCCAGGTGGGGGGCCAAGAGACCCAGTACTTC	CASTQVGGQETQYF
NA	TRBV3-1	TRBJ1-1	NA	TGTGCCAGCAGCCAAGTTGGGCAGACCTACACTGAAGCTTTCTTT	CASSQVGQTYTEAFF
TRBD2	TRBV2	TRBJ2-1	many	TGTGCCAGCAGTGCACTAGCGGGTTTGGACCAGTTCTTC	CASSALAGLDQFF
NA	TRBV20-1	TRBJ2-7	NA	TGCAGTGCTGAGATAGGGCAGGTCCGCTACGAGCAGTACTTC	CSAEIGQVRYEQYF
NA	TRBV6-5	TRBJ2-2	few	TGTGCCAGCAGTTACATGGCAGGGAACACCGGGGAGCTGTTTTTT	CASSYMAGNTGELFF
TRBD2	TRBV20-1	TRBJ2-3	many	TGCAGAGCTAGCGGGGGGTTTACAGATACGCAGTATTTT	CRASGGFTDTQYF
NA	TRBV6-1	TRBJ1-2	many	TGTGCCAGCAGCTACATCGGACGGCAGCCCTATGGCTACACCTTC	CASSYIGRQPYGYTF
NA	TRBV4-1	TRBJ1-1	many	TGCGCCAGCAGCCAAGATGAGACGGGGCGCACTGAAGCTTTCTTT	CASSQDETGRTEAFF
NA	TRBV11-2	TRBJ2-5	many	TGTGCCAGCAGCTTAGGACAGCACCAAGAGACCCAGTACTTC	CASSLGQHQETQYF
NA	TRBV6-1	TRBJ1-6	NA	TGTGCCATCGGACCAGAGGCTCATTCACCCCTCCACTTT	CAIGPEAHSPLHF
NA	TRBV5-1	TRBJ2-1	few	TGCGCCAGCAGCTTGGGGCCCTTGGGAAATGAGCAGTTCTTC	CASSLGPLGNEQFF
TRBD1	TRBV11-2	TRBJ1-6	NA	TGTGCCAGCAGTCGGTCCGGGACAGGGCTAGGATCACCCCTCCACTTT	CASSRSGTGLGSPLHF
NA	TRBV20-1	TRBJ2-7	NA	TGCAGTGCTAAGGTTAAGGTCTCCTACGAGCAGTACTTC	CSAKVKVSYEQYF